The TCR beta chain described here comes from a study of T cell repertoires in cytomegalovirus infection. TCRdb re-derived calls from the reads in MiXCR, one entry per CDR3 protein. This table holds about 680,000 distinct CDR3 sequences, more than 20% found once. Trimming cost V 6 bases and J 8 bases, with 14 bases left between them. From germline, CDR1 is SGDLS and CDR2 YYNGEE. This CDR3 has 12 residues. The clonotype was recovered from a human donor in good health (CMV status not recorded). Some clones in this sample may be carry-over from other donors' samples. Sample: CD8+ T cells from PBMCs. The rearrangement links TRBV9 to TRBJ1-1; D might be TRBD1 (6 bases). The CDR3 bases are TGTGCCAGCACTCCGGGGGGGGCAGAAGCTTTCTTT. Protein product: CASTPGGAEAFF.